One sample yielded the 14 T cell receptor beta chains listed below, sequenced in a study of cytomegalovirus exposure and HLA in healthy donors. Vbeta (60) and Jbeta (13) primers were used in the PCR. Profiled with immunoSEQ multiplex PCR; TCRdb holds only in-frame clones, not every one. This sample yields 150,000 to 200,000 clones, of which over 70% are seen a single time; around 6% belongs to the top ten. The material sequenced was PBMCs. The receptors derive from a man aged 35 to 55 in good health and CMV-seronegative.

The chain uses TRBV10-3 and TRBJ2-7; D may be TRBD2 (6 bases). The V gene lost 2 bases and the J gene lost 5 bases, with 13 bases spanning the gap. This CDR3 is built from 14 residues. Per the germline V gene, CDR1 is ENHRY and CDR2 is SYGVKD. Written as DNA, the CDR3 is TGTGCCATCAGTGAGCGGGGGAGAATGGACGAGCAGTACTTC. Encoded protein: CAISERGRMDEQYF.

The V gene is TRBV5-1, the J gene TRBJ1-1; D is unresolved. The CDR3 is 15 amino acids. Trimming took off 4 bases at V and 0 bases at J, with 13 bases between the two ends. Germline V lookup: CDR1 SGHRS, CDR2 YFSETQ. The CDR3, as DNA: TGCGCCAGCAGCCCGTCCGGGAACCTGAACACTGAAGCTTTCTTT. Protein: CASSPSGNLNTEAFF.

This clone showed up just a few times. The gene calls are TRBV4-3 and TRBJ2-4; TRBD2 aligns across 8 bases. The CDR3 totals 16 residues. CDR1 and CDR2 from the germline V gene are LGHNA and YSLEER. Trimming at V came to 0 bases and at J to 7 bases, leaving 8 bases not matched to a gene. The CDR3 DNA reads TGCGCCAGCAGCCAAGATACGACTAGCGTAACGAACATTCAGTACTTC. It translates to CASSQDTTSVTNIQYF.

This sequence joins TRBV14 and TRBJ1-2; possible D gene TRBD1, 5 bases. Germline-derived CDR1 and CDR2 are SGHDN and FVKESK. This CDR3 is built from 16 residues. The germline V and J ends were trimmed by 0 bases and 3 bases, with 14 bases remaining between them. The CDR3 is CASSQDWGNRDYGYTF. CDR3 nucleotides: TGTGCCAGCAGCCAAGATTGGGGCAATAGAGACTATGGCTACACCTTC.

This chain connects TRBV7-3 to TRBJ1-2; 7 nucleotides line up with TRBD1. This CDR3 has 14 amino acids. Trimming took 4 bases from V and 7 from J; bases not matched to a gene: 9. The germline CDR1 and CDR2 sequences are SGHTA and FQGTGA. CDR3 in DNA: TGTGCCAGCAGCTCAAGGAGCAGGGGGAGTGGCTACACCTTC. It is translated as CASSSRSRGSGYTF.

The chain has TRBV4-1 and TRBJ2-1; the D gene is possibly TRBD2 (5 bases). The V gene's germline CDR1 is MGHRA and CDR2 YSYEKL. V was shortened by 4 bases and J by 5 bases, with 15 bases between the two germline ends. This CDR3 has 15 residues. DNA of the CDR3: TGCGCCAGCAGCCCTCCGGGGAACACCCACAATGAGCAGTTCTTC. Translating it yields CASSPPGNTHNEQFF.

This rearrangement joins TRBV10-3 to TRBJ1-4; 9 bases fit TRBD1. Germline V gives CDR1 ENHRY, CDR2 SYGVKD. Losses at the gene ends were 6 bases for V and 8 bases for J; bases not matched to a gene: 7. The CDR3 has 14 residues. In nucleotides, the CDR3 is TGTGCCATCAGCACCGGGACAGGGACCGAAAAACTGTTTTTT. Translation: CAISTGTGTEKLFF.

Notes on this clone: This sample includes further DNA sequences coding for the same CDR3. The CDR3 sequence: CASSQGGGSEQYF. The CDR3, as DNA: TGCGCCAGCAGCCAGGGTGGGGGGTCCGAGCAGTACTTC. The V call is TRBV4-1, the J call TRBJ2-7; the D gene is possibly TRBD2 (6 bases). CDR1 is MGHRA, CDR2 YSYEKL, per germline. This CDR3 is 13 amino acids long. V gave up 3 bases and J gave up 6 bases, with 12 bases separating them.

The chain joins TRBV14 to TRBJ2-6, with D perhaps TRBD1 (5 bases). V lost 5 bases to trimming and J lost 2 bases, with 13 bases between them. The CDR3 length is 16 residues. Germline CDR1 reads SGHDN; CDR2 reads FVKESK. CDR3 loop: CASSFREFPGANVLTF. The CDR3 DNA reads as TGTGCCAGCAGCTTCAGGGAATTCCCTGGGGCCAACGTCCTGACTTTC.

V gene TRBV5-1 combines with J gene TRBJ2-3; TRBD2 matches at 7 bases. The V gene's germline CDR1 is SGHRS and CDR2 YFSETQ. The J segment lost 7 bases and the V segment lost 4 bases, leaving 6 bases of the junction unmatched. This CDR3 spans 13 amino acids. The CDR3 sequence is CASSGKGGHTQYF. CDR3 nucleotides: TGCGCCAGCAGCGGGAAGGGAGGGCATACGCAGTATTTT.

J is TRBJ2-5 and V is TRBV7-9; 12 nucleotides line up with TRBD2. The germline gives CDR1 SEHNR, CDR2 FQNEAQ (reference sequence). The CDR3 has 16 amino acids. Trimming cost V 1 base and J 5 bases; bases outside gene matches: 5. CDR3 region: CASSLELAGGDETQYF. The CDR3 DNA sequence: TGTGCCAGCAGCTTAGAGCTAGCGGGAGGGGATGAGACCCAGTACTTC.

This clone was recorded only once. The chain recombines TRBV9 with TRBJ1-2, with 7 bases matching TRBD1. The V gene end was trimmed by 3 bases and the J gene end by 4 bases; junction bases not matched to a gene: 9. CDR1 and CDR2 (germline): SGDLS, YYNGEE. This CDR3 spans 15 amino acids. The CDR3 spells CASSGTGTEPYGYTF. The CDR3 coding sequence is TGTGCCAGCAGCGGTACCGGGACAGAACCCTATGGCTACACCTTC.

This clone has more than one count but fewer than ten. This chain links TRBV4-3 with TRBJ1-1; TRBD1 matches 8 bases. The ends lost 0 bases at V and 1 base at J; junction bases unmatched: 7. Per germline, CDR1 LGHNA and CDR2 YSLEER. CDR3 length: 17 residues. The CDR3 sequence is CASSQEDRALRNTEAFF. CDR3 DNA: TGCGCCAGCAGCCAAGAGGACAGGGCTTTAAGGAACACTGAAGCTTTCTTT.

The CDR3 loop reads CASGYTGGPEAFF. CDR3 DNA: TGTGCTAGTGGTTACACAGGGGGCCCTGAAGCTTTCTTT. The gene calls are TRBV12-5 and TRBJ1-1; 9 bases line up with TRBD1. The trim removed 4 bases at V and 6 bases at J, leaving 3 bases unmatched. CDR3 length: 13 residues. Germline CDR1 and CDR2: LGHNT and FRNRAP.